Given below is one TCR beta chain in context. There is no known antigen for this receptor. The sample holds no much larger clone one base away, and base qualities are not on file. This specimen comes from a study of blood T cell repertoires in COVID-19 (dated by TCRdb to the early 2020s). Turning to the overall study: Collaborator samples came from the United States, Italy and Spain and covered acute and convalescent phases of COVID-19. The prospective study material was composed of cDNA or gDNA derived from T cells, B-cell-depleted T cells, or PBMCs. The dataset comprised deeply sampled blood TCRbeta repertoires from subjects exposed to, actively infected with, or recovered from COVID-19. The repertoires were released in a freely available public database meant as a resource for research on the immune response to SARS-CoV-2. The samples were drawn from the first 160 participants of the ongoing ImmuneRACE study and from 1,254 subjects provided by 6 global collaborators. The sample metadata nearly always contained a de-identified subject ID, COVID-19 status, age in years and sex. Where available, HLA class I and class II types were taken from metadata supplied by the sample provider and were not determined by assay-based typing.

Overall study results and their limits: The amount of clinical and demographic metadata varied by source and participant and was provided uncurated.

The immunoSEQ Assay, a bias-controlled multiplex PCR, was used to amplify TCRbeta CDR3 regions from genomic DNA. On the authors' methods: The number of nucleated cells in each sample was estimated by amplification of reference gene primers within the assay. To quantify the absolute abundance of each unique TCRbeta CDR3 rearrangement, sequence reads were collapsed and filtered. For each sample, productive Simpson clonality was calculated as the square root of Simpson's diversity index over productive rearrangements. TCRdb re-hosts the immuneACCESS table, in-frame sequences only. Its copies lack some clones; in the studies checked, an unresolved V gene accounts for under half of them, and the cause for the rest is not known. V and J calls and clone size are copied from that table; D and trimming were computed from the DNA. The sample data list approximately 140,000 clones, and 75% to 85% of these were observed just once. The ten most abundant clones make up roughly 8.8% of the sample.

The collaborating institutions used their own protocols to collect whole blood in K2EDTA tubes. For TCRbeta analysis, collaborators shipped samples as frozen whole blood, isolated PBMCs, or DNA extracted from either of those sample types. The sequenced sample consisted of peripheral blood. The receptor was derived from a human donor with acute or convalescent COVID-19. The donor label of this sample is uncertain.

The CDR3 protein sequence reads: CASSQGGRHFF. The nucleotides are TGTGCCAGCAGCCAAGGGGGCCGTCATTTCTTT. This sequence uses TRBV14 and TRBJ1-1, and TRBD1 may be the D gene, going by 5 matching bases. The CDR3 numbers 11 residues from cysteine through phenylalanine. CDR3 DNA only is kept here, 33 bases in frame from base 1. The V and J ends are trimmed by 1 base and 13 bases, leaving 10 bases between them. Per the germline V gene, SGHDN is the CDR1 and FVKESK is the CDR2.